This T cell receptor (beta chain) originates from a study of blood T cell repertoires in COVID-19. The table came from immunoSEQ multiplex PCR; TCRdb's copy has only in-frame clones and leaves some out. The sample has about 230,000 clones, about 90% seen once. CDR3 size: 12 residues. V shed 6 bases and J shed 4 bases, with 9 bases lying between them. In germline, CDR1 is MNHEY, CDR2 SVGAGI. The chain combines TRBV6-5 with TRBJ1-2; D is ambiguous. Specimen: PBMCs or T cells enriched from blood (not recorded which). The origin of this receptor is a man aged 30 to 45 who had recovered from COVID-19. The CDR3 sequence is CASSNPGYGYTF. CDR3 nucleotide sequence: TGTGCCAGCAGCAACCCCGGCTATGGCTACACCTTC.